The rows below give T cell receptor beta chains drawn from one sample of a study of T cells in narcolepsy. Assay used: immunoSEQ multiplex PCR; TCRdb lists only in-frame clones, some missing. Among some 25,000 clones, around 85% were seen once, and the ten largest hold around 1.4%. Sequencing was performed on CD45RA- memory CD4+ T cells from PBMCs. These receptors came from a human donor with narcolepsy. Both conserved end residues are part of each CDR3. The D gene is left open where the match is weak. Clone size appears in some rows only: once, few, many, or a class for an expanded clone.

V	length	J	size	D	DNA	CDR3
TRBV19	16	TRBJ1-5	once	NA	TGTGCCAGTAGTATAGGGCAGGGGCCGGGAAGTCAGCCCCAGCATTTT	CASSIGQGPGSQPQHF
TRBV7-2	14	TRBJ1-3	few	TRBD1	TGTGCCAGCAGCCTCGACAGGGCCGGCAACACCATATATTTT	CASSLDRAGNTIYF
TRBV15	17	TRBJ2-1	NA	TRBD2	TGTGCCACCAGCAGAGATAGCGGGAATTCCGTTTTCGATGAGCAGTTCTTC	CATSRDSGNSVFDEQFF
TRBV7-6	15	TRBJ1-2	NA	TRBD1	TGTGCCAGCAGCTTACAGCCCCGGGACAGATATGGCTACACCTTC	CASSLQPRDRYGYTF
TRBV7-8	17	TRBJ2-1	NA	NA	TGTGCCAGCAGCTCCCCACTAGGTAAACGCTCCTACAATGAGCAGTTCTTC	CASSSPLGKRSYNEQFF
TRBV7-3	14	TRBJ1-1	NA	NA	TGTGCCAGCAGCCTAGGACATACGAACACTGAAGCTTTCTTT	CASSLGHTNTEAFF
TRBV7-2	15	TRBJ2-1	once	TRBD2	TGTGCCAGCAGTTCGACTAGCGGGAGTGCCCATGAGCAGTTCTTC	CASSSTSGSAHEQFF
TRBV27	15	TRBJ2-7	NA	TRBD2	TGTGCCAGCAGTCTCGACCCTAGCGGGAGCTACGAGCAGTACTTC	CASSLDPSGSYEQYF
TRBV10-3	14	TRBJ2-1	NA	NA	TGTGCCATCAGAGGGGATAGCGGAGGGAATGAGCAGTTCTTC	CAIRGDSGGNEQFF
TRBV11-2	11	TRBJ2-1	NA	NA	TGTGCCAGCAGACAAAACAATGAGCAGTTCTTC	CASRQNNEQFF
TRBV30	13	TRBJ2-7	NA	NA	TGTGCCTGGAACGGAAACAGCTACTACGAGCAGTACTTC	CAWNGNSYYEQYF
TRBV4-2	15	TRBJ2-7	few	NA	TGTGCCAGCAGCCAAGATCCAACAGTTGCCTACGAGCAGTACTTC	CASSQDPTVAYEQYF
TRBV6-1	11	TRBJ1-1	NA	NA	TGTGCCAGCAGCGACTTCCGACGGGCTTTCTTT	CASSDFRRAFF
TRBV28	16	TRBJ1-2	NA	TRBD1	TGTGCCAGCAGTTCCCTAACCCCGGACAGGTTACATGGCTACACCTTC	CASSSLTPDRLHGYTF
TRBV5-5	15	TRBJ2-2	NA	NA	TGTGCCAGCACCCCTTCGGGACATTACACCGGGGAGCTGTTTTTT	CASTPSGHYTGELFF
TRBV2	14	TRBJ2-7	NA	NA	TGTGCCAGCAGTCGACAGGGAGGAACCTACGAGCAGTACTTC	CASSRQGGTYEQYF
TRBV5-1	15	TRBJ1-1	NA	NA	TGCGCCAGCAGCTTGGATGGGGCAACCGCTCGTGAAGCTTTCTTT	CASSLDGATAREAFF
TRBV11-3	14	TRBJ2-1	few	TRBD2	TGTGCCAGCAGCCTAGCGGGAGGTGGGAATGAGCAGTTCTTC	CASSLAGGGNEQFF
TRBV7-2	15	TRBJ1-5	NA	NA	TGTGCCAGCAGCTTCCAGCAGGGATACAATCAGCCCCAGCATTTT	CASSFQQGYNQPQHF
TRBV19	14	TRBJ2-2	NA	TRBD1	TGTGCCAGTACCCGGGACAGGGAAACCGGGGAGCTGTTTTTT	CASTRDRETGELFF
TRBV29-1	13	TRBJ1-5	NA	NA	TGCAGCGTGGGGGGGGCAGGGGATCAGCCCCAGCATTTT	CSVGGAGDQPQHF
TRBV7-2	15	TRBJ2-2	NA	NA	TGTGCCAGCAGCCCCCTCCGGGTTTCAACCGGGGAGCTGTTTTTT	CASSPLRVSTGELFF
TRBV11-2	14	TRBJ2-7	NA	NA	TGTGCCAGCAGCTTCCCCCCTGAGTCTCACGAGCAGTACTTC	CASSFPPESHEQYF
TRBV6-5	15	TRBJ2-2	NA	NA	TGTGCCACACCCACGGGAGCCGACAACACCGGGGAGCTGTTTTTT	CATPTGADNTGELFF
TRBV19	18	TRBJ2-4	NA	TRBD2	TGTGCCAGTAGTAAACTAGCTAGCGGGAGCGCAACCAAAAACATTCAGTACTTC	CASSKLASGSATKNIQYF
TRBV2	15	TRBJ2-1	NA	NA	TGTGCCAGCAGTCAACAGGGGAGGCCTACAGGTGAGCAGTTCTTC	CASSQQGRPTGEQFF
TRBV9	18	TRBJ2-7	NA	TRBD2	TGTGCCAGCAGCGCAGGACTAGCGGGACCTCTTTCTACCTACGAGCAGTACTTC	CASSAGLAGPLSTYEQYF
TRBV7-6	16	TRBJ2-7	NA	TRBD2	TGTGCCAGCAGTCCCAGAGGACTAGCGGGAACCTACGAGCAGTACTTC	CASSPRGLAGTYEQYF
TRBV30	16	TRBJ2-1	NA	TRBD2	TGTGCCTGGAGTGTAGGGTCTAGCGGGATGGGGAATGAGCAGTTCTTC	CAWSVGSSGMGNEQFF
TRBV30	16	TRBJ2-3	NA	TRBD2	TGTGCCTGGAGTGTAGGTCTAGCGGAGAACACAGATACGCAGTATTTT	CAWSVGLAENTDTQYF
TRBV28	14	TRBJ1-2	NA	NA	TGTGCCAGCAGACTGGACAGCTTTAACTATGGCTACACCTTC	CASRLDSFNYGYTF
TRBV7-8	13	TRBJ2-2	NA	NA	TGTGCCAGCAGCTTACTTGACACCGGGGAGCTGTTTTTT	CASSLLDTGELFF
TRBV27	13	TRBJ1-1	NA	NA	TGTGCCAGCAGTTTACAGGGTAGGGATGCTGCTTTCTTT	CASSLQGRDAAFF
TRBV19	13	TRBJ2-7	NA	NA	TGTGCCAGTAGTAGCAGGGGAGTATACGAGCAGTACTTC	CASSSRGVYEQYF
TRBV5-6	15	TRBJ2-1	once	TRBD1	TGTGCCAGCAGCAGGACAGGGAGCTCCTACAATGAGCAGTTCTTC	CASSRTGSSYNEQFF
TRBV6-1	15	TRBJ2-7	NA	TRBD2	TGTGCCAGCAGTGATTGGGGGGGGGAGCGATACGAGCAGTACTTC	CASSDWGGERYEQYF
TRBV9	14	TRBJ1-2	NA	TRBD1	TGTGCCAGCAGCCTCCGGACAGGGAGAGCGGGCTACACCTTC	CASSLRTGRAGYTF
TRBV28	14	TRBJ1-2	NA	TRBD1	TGTGCCAGCAGCATACAGGGGGCTAACTATGGCTACACCTTC	CASSIQGANYGYTF
TRBV10-3	15	TRBJ1-1	NA	NA	TGTGCCATCGAATCTCGGGGGACGCCGGGGACTGAAGCTTTCTTT	CAIESRGTPGTEAFF
TRBV4-1	18	TRBJ2-7	NA	TRBD1	TGCGCCAGCAGCTTAGAGCCAGGGGGCCCAGGCTATTCCTACGAGCAGTACTTC	CASSLEPGGPGYSYEQYF
TRBV5-1	15	TRBJ2-2	once	TRBD1	TGCGCCAGCAGCTTCCAGGGACAGGGAACCGGGGAGCTGTTTTTT	CASSFQGQGTGELFF
TRBV2	15	TRBJ2-1	NA	NA	TGTGCCAGCAGTGATAACCGACTAGGTGGCAATGAGCAGTTCTTC	CASSDNRLGGNEQFF
TRBV11-3	12	TRBJ2-1	NA	NA	TGTGCCAGCAGCCTAAATACCAATGAGCAGTTCTTC	CASSLNTNEQFF
TRBV6-1	15	TRBJ2-7	NA	NA	TGTGCCAGCAGTGAATCTCTAGCGCTCTCCTACGAGCAGTACTTC	CASSESLALSYEQYF